This entry lists 14 T cell receptor beta chains sequenced from one sample in a study of T cell responses to AZD1222 COVID-19 vaccine. Clones were read by immunoSEQ multiplex PCR, and TCRdb kept only the in-frame ones, dropping some. The data show over 130,000 clones, roughly nine tenths seen once. Material: peripheral blood, obtained 28 days after the second dose of the MenACWY control vaccine. The receptors here all came from an adult who received the MenACWY meningococcal vaccine as a control.

The chain is built from TRBV28 and TRBJ1-5, with D perhaps TRBD1 (5 bases). The CDR3 extends over 15 amino acids. Germline CDR1 and CDR2: MDHEN and SYDVKM. V was clipped by 8 bases and J by 7 bases, with 21 bases between them. CDR3 region: CASESKQGGWQPQHF. CDR3 sequence (DNA): TGTGCCAGCGAAAGCAAGCAGGGAGGATGGCAGCCCCAGCATTTT.

The rearrangement links TRBV12-3 or TRBV12-4 to TRBJ2-5; D is perhaps TRBD1 or TRBD2 (5 bases each). This CDR3 is built from 12 residues. The V end lost 6 bases, the J end lost 4 bases, and 9 bases lay between the germline ends. The DNA of the CDR3 is TGTGCCAGCAGGGGGACGGGAGAGACCCAGTACTTC. This encodes CASRGTGETQYF.

This clone was seen a single time. This chain uses TRBV19 with TRBJ1-5; D gene ambiguous. V was pared by 3 bases and J by 5 bases, with 8 bases between. Per the germline V gene, CDR1 is LNHDA and CDR2 is SQIVND (reference sequence). This CDR3 has 13 residues. The CDR3 DNA reads as TGTGCCAGTAGTATGGGGTACGATCAGCCCCAGCATTTT. Translating it yields CASSMGYDQPQHF.

This chain links TRBV7-9 with TRBJ2-5; 7 bases are shared with TRBD2. The CDR3 consists of 15 residues. V gave up 5 bases and J gave up 4 bases; unmatched junction bases: 10. The germline gives CDR1 SEHNR, CDR2 FQNEAQ (reference sequence). CDR3 in amino acids: CASSPSRASGETQYF. The DNA of the CDR3 is TGTGCCAGCAGCCCCTCTCGGGCTAGCGGAGAGACCCAGTACTTC.

The chain is built from TRBV27 and TRBJ2-2; 9 nucleotides match TRBD1. J lost 4 bases, V lost 10 bases, and 7 bases had no gene match. Germline CDR1 MNHEY, CDR2 SMNVEV (reference sequence). This CDR3 region has 14 residues. The CDR3 spells CATTRTGATGELFF. The CDR3 DNA reads as TGTGCCACCACAAGGACAGGGGCCACCGGGGAGCTGTTTTTT.

This chain links TRBV28 with TRBJ2-3; D possibly corresponds to TRBD1 (5 bases). CDR1 MDHEN and CDR2 SYDVKM come from the germline V gene. The CDR3 is 14 amino acids. Deletions cut 6 bases from V and 2 bases from J, with 12 bases between. The CDR3 DNA reads as TGTGCCAGCAGACAAGAGACAGCCACAGATACGCAGTATTTT. Amino acids: CASRQETATDTQYF.

This chain joins TRBV6-2 or TRBV6-3 and TRBJ2-5, with D hard to call. V lost 6 bases and J 5 bases, leaving 10 bases between the germline ends. The CDR3 has 12 amino acids. Germline loops: CDR1 MNHEY, CDR2 SVGEGT. The DNA for the CDR3 is TGTGCCAGCAGCCCCGTCGGGGAGACCCAGTACTTC. The encoded protein is CASSPVGETQYF.

This clone came up a few times. The chain has TRBV19 and TRBJ2-7; possible D gene TRBD1, 5 bases. This CDR3 spans 14 amino acids. The germline V gene encodes CDR1 LNHDA and CDR2 SQIVND (reference sequence). V was cut by 4 bases and J by 3 bases, with 13 bases left in between. In DNA, the CDR3 is TGTGCCAGTAGTAAAGAGACAGACCTCTACGAGCAGTACTTC. This codes for CASSKETDLYEQYF.

In nucleotides, the CDR3 is TGTGCCAGCAGTGATTTGGGCGACAATCAGCCCCAGCATTTT. Translating it yields CASSDLGDNQPQHF. The chain has TRBV6-1 and TRBJ1-5; D remains ambiguous. CDR3 length: 14 residues. Trimming cost V 3 bases and J 3 bases, with 9 bases left between them. In germline, CDR1 is MNHNS, CDR2 SASEGT.

This rearrangement joins TRBV11-2 to TRBJ2-3, with 7 nucleotides matching TRBD1. This CDR3 region has 17 residues. Germline assignment: CDR1 SGHAT and CDR2 FQNNGV. Unmatched junction bases numbered 9, after V lost 1 base and J lost 2 bases. This chain's CDR3 is CASSLVRDSQNTDTQYF. CDR3 DNA sequence: TGTGCCAGCAGCTTAGTCCGGGACAGCCAAAACACAGATACGCAGTATTTT.

The chain links TRBV7-2 to TRBJ2-3, with D possibly being TRBD2 (5 bases). CDR3 length: 15 residues. CDR1 is SGHTA and CDR2 is FQGNSA in the germline V gene. V was cut by 5 bases and J by 2 bases, with 14 bases left in between. The chain's CDR3 is CASSPMRAATDTQYF. The CDR3 bases are TGTGCCAGCAGCCCCATGCGGGCGGCCACAGATACGCAGTATTTT.

This chain joins TRBV6-2 or TRBV6-3 and TRBJ2-7; 9 bases fit TRBD2. V lost 5 bases and J lost 2; bases outside the gene matches: 13. This CDR3 comprises 17 residues. CDR1 is MNHEY, CDR2 SVGEGT, per germline. The DNA of the CDR3 is TGTGCCAGCAGTACCCACATTAGCGGGGGACGGACCTACGAGCAGTACTTC. It encodes CASSTHISGGRTYEQYF.

With respect to this clone: Within the sample, other DNA sequences also encode this same CDR3. V and J are TRBV24-1 and TRBJ2-3; 10 bases match TRBD1. With 0 bases clipped from V and 1 base from J, the junction kept 0 bases outside the gene matches. The germline CDR1 and CDR2 sequences are KGHDR and SFDVKD. CDR3 length: 16 residues. CDR3 region: CATSDLGTGGTDTQYF. The CDR3 nucleotides are TGTGCCACCAGTGATTTGGGGACAGGGGGCACAGATACGCAGTATTTT.

The CDR3 loop reads CASSQTLEQFF. CDR3 bases: TGTGCCAGCAGTCAAACACTCGAGCAGTTCTTC. V and J are TRBV3-1 (or the pseudogene TRBV3-2) and TRBJ2-1; D gene uncertain. The CDR3 is made up of 11 amino acids. Germline CDR1 LGHDT, CDR2 YNNKEL (reference sequence). Trimming removed 6 bases at V and 10 bases at J, with 10 bases between.